Listed below are T cell receptor beta chains from one sample, sequenced in a study of shared clonotypes between healthy human individuals. Method: immunoSEQ multiplex PCR; TCRdb's copy keeps in-frame clones and lacks some. This sample carries hundreds of thousands of clones, around three quarters of them seen once, and the ten largest clones take 12%. Material: PBMCs. Every receptor here comes from a woman aged 40 to 50 in good health. Some clones in this sample may be carry-over from other donors' samples. CDR3s include the opening cysteine and the closing phenylalanine or tryptophan. A D gene is named only where the DNA matches it firmly. The listing skips clone size in some rows; elsewhere it reads once, few, many or a size class.

TGTGCCATCAGTCCCCCCGAGTCTAGCGGGACTTACGAGCAGTACTTC CAISPPESSGTYEQYF - TRBV10-3 TRBD2 TRBJ2-7
TGTGCCAGCAGCTTACGCGGGAAAGAGACCCAGTACTTC CASSLRGKETQYF - TRBV11-2 - TRBJ2-5
TGTGCCAGCAGTCCACGGGAACAGGGGGTGGAGTATTTT CASSPREQGVEYF few TRBV7-2 TRBD1 TRBJ2-3
TGTGCCAGCAGGGGGCGACTCCGAGGTGATACGCAGTATTTT CASRGRLRGDTQYF - TRBV2 - TRBJ2-3
TGTGCCAGCAGCTTAGGGGGACTAGCGGGAGAGACCCAGTACTTC CASSLGGLAGETQYF - TRBV13 TRBD2 TRBJ2-5
TGTGCCAGCAGAACTACAGGGGAATTAGGGTCACCCCTCCACTTT CASRTTGELGSPLHF - TRBV7-8 TRBD1 TRBJ1-6
TGCACCAGCAGCCCGGGGGGGGTTCGGAATCAGCCCCAGCATTTT CTSSPGGVRNQPQHF - TRBV1 - TRBJ1-5
TGTGCCACCAGCACTTCCGGGGCTACCTACGAGCAGTACTTC CATSTSGATYEQYF - TRBV15 - TRBJ2-7
TGTGCCATCAGTGTGGGGCTAGCGCGCGACACCGGGGAGCTGTTTTTT CAISVGLARDTGELFF once TRBV10-3 - TRBJ2-2
TGTGCCAGCAGACCCTCAGGGGACTATGGCTACACCTTC CASRPSGDYGYTF few TRBV27 - TRBJ1-2
TGTGCCAGCAGTACCGTCTCCGGAAACACCATATATTTT CASSTVSGNTIYF - TRBV25-1 - TRBJ1-3
TGTGCCAGCAGTGAGTCAGGGGGGAACACCGGGGAGCTGTTTTTT CASSESGGNTGELFF - TRBV27 TRBD1 TRBJ2-2
TGTGCCAGCGACCGTCGGGACTACTACGAGCAGTACTTC CASDRRDYYEQYF - TRBV28 TRBD2 TRBJ2-7
TGTGCCAGCAGTTTAGGGACCCTAAATGAGCAGTTCTTC CASSLGTLNEQFF - TRBV27 - TRBJ2-1
TGTGCCAGCACCAGAGACAGAAACCTTCCCTACGAGCAGTACTTC CASTRDRNLPYEQYF - TRBV2 - TRBJ2-7
TGCGCCAGCAGCCCCTCGACAGTCACAGATACGCAGTATTTT CASSPSTVTDTQYF - TRBV5-1 - TRBJ2-3
TGTGCCTGGGGGGGATCCCGGAACACTGAAGCTTTCTTT CAWGGSRNTEAFF once TRBV30 - TRBJ1-1
TGTGCCAGCAGCTTGGTTTACAATGAGCAGTTCTTC CASSLVYNEQFF - TRBV5-6 - TRBJ2-1
TGTGCCATCACGGGAGGAGGCTACAATGAGCAGTTCTTC CAITGGGYNEQFF - TRBV10-3 TRBD2 TRBJ2-1
TGTGCCAGCACTAACCGGCGGGAGAGGAACACCGGGGAGCTGTTTTTT CASTNRRERNTGELFF - TRBV27 TRBD2 TRBJ2-2
TGTGCCTGGAGTGGGGGGCTAGGCGAGACCCAGTACTTC CAWSGGLGETQYF - TRBV30 - TRBJ2-5
TGTGCCAGCAGATTAGGGGTAGGGCGCACTGGGGCCAACGTCCTGACTTTC CASRLGVGRTGANVLTF - TRBV7-2 - TRBJ2-6
TGTGCCAGCAGTTTAAGCGGAAGGGTCTATGGCTACACCTTC CASSLSGRVYGYTF - TRBV27 - TRBJ1-2
TGTGCCAGCTCACCACCTTTGGCGGGCTCACCCCTCCACTTT CASSPPLAGSPLHF - TRBV18 - TRBJ1-6
TGCAGCGTCCAACGGACAGGGTCAGGCGAGCAGTACTTC CSVQRTGSGEQYF - TRBV29-1 TRBD1 TRBJ2-7
TGTGCCAGCTCCTACGGGACAGGCACCTACAATGAGCAGTTCTTC CASSYGTGTYNEQFF - TRBV18 TRBD1 TRBJ2-1
TGTGCCAGCAGCCCACAGTTAGCGGGAGCCTACGATGAGCAGTTCTTC CASSPQLAGAYDEQFF few TRBV9 TRBD2 TRBJ2-1
TGCGCCAGCAGCACGGGACAGGGGGGCTACAATGAGCAGTTCTTC CASSTGQGGYNEQFF - TRBV5-1 TRBD1 TRBJ2-1
TGTGCCAGCAGCTTATTCCCCCTCTCCGGGACAGCAGCCAAAAACATTCAGTACTTC CASSLFPLSGTAAKNIQYF - TRBV7-8 TRBD1 TRBJ2-4
TGTGCCAGCAGCTTACCCAAGCTGAACACTGAAGCTTTCTTT CASSLPKLNTEAFF few TRBV7-2 - TRBJ1-1
TGTGCCAGCAGCCTTGGGCGGCGCAACTATGGCTACACCTTC CASSLGRRNYGYTF many TRBV6-5 - TRBJ1-2
TGTGCCAGCAGTTTTCCTGCGGGCGGCGAGCAGTACTTC CASSFPAGGEQYF - TRBV28 - TRBJ2-7
TGTGCCAGCACATGGAGGCGTTCGAACACCGGGGAGCTGTTTTTT CASTWRRSNTGELFF - TRBV7-6 - TRBJ2-2
TGTGCCAGCAGTTACACGGGTAGCTACGAGCAGTACTTC CASSYTGSYEQYF few TRBV6-5 - TRBJ2-7
TGTGCCAGCAGTTTCGAGCACACAGATACGCAGTATTTT CASSFEHTDTQYF - TRBV28 - TRBJ2-3
TGTGCCAGCAGCACCCGTTTAAGCGGGAGACGCACCGGGGAGCTGTTTTTT CASSTRLSGRRTGELFF once TRBV11-2 TRBD2 TRBJ2-2
TGTGCCAGCAGCTTAAGATCTGGTAGTGCGGGGGTCACAGATACGCAGTATTTT CASSLRSGSAGVTDTQYF - TRBV7-2 TRBD2 TRBJ2-3
TGTGCCAGCAGCCAAGATAGGGGCAGGGGGCGAGAGACCCAGTACTTC CASSQDRGRGRETQYF - TRBV4-2 TRBD1 TRBJ2-5
TGCGCCAGCAGCCAAGAAAGGGACCTTGGGCAGTTCTTC CASSQERDLGQFF - TRBV4-1 - TRBJ2-1
TGCGCCAGCAGCCCAAGGGACAGGGGTGGCAATCAGCCCCAGCATTTT CASSPRDRGGNQPQHF - TRBV7-2 TRBD1 TRBJ1-5